Shown below are 20 T cell receptor beta chains from a single sample sequenced in a study of T-cell memory formation after mild COVID-19. Each CDR3 protein is one row after TCRdb ran MiXCR on the 5' RACE reads. The sample carries around 250,000 distinct CDR3 sequences, 9.4% recorded once. The sequenced sample was PBMCs or a T cell subset sorted from them (not recorded which). The receptors come from a man younger than 30 who had mild COVID-19 (a few samples of this study predate the infection). Cell type and time point are not known.

This clonotype is judged medium-sized. V and J are TRBV7-9 and TRBJ2-1; no clear D gene. This CDR3 comprises 15 residues. With 1 base removed from V and 5 bases from J, the gap between germline ends came to 12 bases. Germline V CDR1 and CDR2: SEHNR, FQNEAQ (reference sequence). The CDR3 protein is CASSLVAIRDNEQFF. As DNA, the CDR3 is TGTGCCAGCAGCTTAGTGGCGATTAGGGACAATGAGCAGTTCTTC.

This clonotype was seen ten or more times. The chain employs TRBV5-1 and TRBJ2-5; D perhaps matches TRBD2 (5 bases). V gave up 4 bases and J gave up 7 bases, with 17 bases separating them. The CDR3 covers 14 residues. Germline assignment: CDR1 SGHRS and CDR2 YFSETQ. CDR3 residues: CASSIGKLEGTQYF. The CDR3 region has the DNA TGCGCCAGCAGCATTGGGAAACTAGAGGGGACCCAGTACTTC.

There are a few counts of this clonotype. V gene TRBV20-1 combines with J gene TRBJ1-5, with a weak D call TRBD1 (5 bases). Looked up from germline, CDR1 is DFQATT and CDR2 is SNEGSKA (reference sequence). This CDR3 has 13 residues. V was trimmed by 6 bases and J by 5 bases, leaving 14 bases between them. The CDR3 nucleotides read TGCAGTGCCCGGGGGGTTCCGGATCAGCCCCAGCATTTT. It encodes CSARGVPDQPQHF.

This clonotype has ten or more counts. The chain links TRBV12-3 or TRBV12-4 to TRBJ2-1, with TRBD1 as a possible D gene (5 bases). V dropped 5 bases and J dropped 7 bases, with 6 bases sitting between them. The CDR3 extends over 11 amino acids. CDR3 sequence reads: CASSQGNEQFF. The CDR3 nucleotides are TGTGCCAGCAGTCAGGGAAATGAGCAGTTCTTC.

The table lists this clonotype with a few counts. The chain has TRBV7-2 and TRBJ1-2; D unresolved. The V gene lost 5 bases and the J gene lost 8 bases, with 12 bases spanning the gap. Germline V CDR1 and CDR2: SGHTA, FQGNSA. The CDR3 extends over 12 amino acids. The CDR3 is CASSEVPGGYTF. CDR3 bases: TGTGCCAGCAGCGAGGTCCCCGGGGGCTACACCTTC.

This clonotype was detected a few times. V is TRBV6-1 and J is TRBJ1-4, with unresolved D. With 1 base removed from V and 8 bases from J, the gap between germline ends came to 11 bases. The CDR3 runs to 14 residues. In germline, CDR1 is MNHNS, CDR2 SASEGT. DNA of the CDR3: TGTGCCAGCAGTGAAGGACATTCCGGAGAAAAACTGTTTTTT. This gives the protein CASSEGHSGEKLFF.

The V and J genes are TRBV7-2 and TRBJ2-6; 7 positions agree with TRBD1. CDR1 is SGHTA and CDR2 is FQGNSA in the germline V gene. V was pared by 5 bases and J by 2 bases, with 3 bases of the junction left unmatched. This CDR3 comprises 15 residues. DNA of the CDR3: TGTGCCAGCAGCGCTGACAGGGCTGGGGCCAACGTCCTGACTTTC. This codes for CASSADRAGANVLTF.

This clonotype was seen a handful of times. The chain uses TRBV5-5 and TRBJ2-2; possibly TRBD1 or TRBD2 for D (6 bases each). The germline V gene has CDR1 SGHKS and CDR2 YYEKEE (reference sequence). The germline V and J ends were trimmed by 2 bases and 2 bases, with 13 bases remaining between them. This CDR3 spans 16 amino acids. The CDR3: CASSFGGLLNTGELFF. DNA of the CDR3: TGTGCCAGCAGCTTTGGGGGGCTACTTAACACCGGGGAGCTGTTTTTT.

The chain combines TRBV6-2 or TRBV6-3 with TRBJ2-2, with unresolved D. Trimming took off 10 bases at V and 7 bases at J, with 10 bases between the two ends. Per germline, CDR1 MNHEY and CDR2 SVGEGT. The CDR3 extends over 11 amino acids. CDR3 sequence (DNA): TGTGCCACCACGTTGGGCGGGGAGCTGTTTTTT. It yields the protein CATTLGGELFF.

This clonotype has only a few counts. This rearrangement joins TRBV5-6 to TRBJ2-3; a possible D gene is TRBD2 (6 bases). The CDR3 extends over 17 amino acids. Per the germline V gene, CDR1 is SGHDT and CDR2 is YYEEEE. Deletions cut 0 bases from V and 5 bases from J, with 19 bases between. The chain's CDR3 is CASSLVVRTNSEDTQYF. CDR3 coding DNA: TGTGCCAGCAGCTTGGTTGTCCGGACTAACTCAGAAGATACGCAGTATTTT.

J is TRBJ1-1 and V is TRBV18; tentative D call: TRBD1 (6 bases). V dropped 0 bases and J dropped 7 bases, with 27 bases sitting between them. Germline CDR1 is KGHSH and CDR2 is LQKENI. The CDR3 has 19 amino acids. CDR3 sequence: CASSPPLVYRESGDYEAFF. The CDR3, as DNA: TGTGCCAGCTCACCACCGTTGGTTTACAGGGAGTCGGGGGATTATGAAGCTTTCTTT.

V is TRBV15 and J is TRBJ1-2, with D maybe TRBD1 (6 bases). Germline V gene sequence: CDR1 LNHNV, CDR2 YYDKDF (reference sequence). The CDR3 contains 14 residues. V lost 4 bases and J 5 bases, leaving 14 bases between the germline ends. CDR3 nucleotides: TGTGCCACCAGCACCCGAGTTACAGGGTATGGCTACACCTTC. This codes for CATSTRVTGYGYTF.

The sample holds a few counts of this clonotype. The V gene is TRBV10-3, the J gene TRBJ2-5, with D tentatively TRBD2 (5 bases). The CDR3 is 16 amino acids. V gave up 0 bases and J gave up 6 bases, with 17 bases separating them. In germline, CDR1 is ENHRY, CDR2 SYGVKD. The DNA for the CDR3 is TGTGCCATCAGTGAGTCTGGGCTAGCTGCCCCAAAGACCCAGTACTTC. Protein product: CAISESGLAAPKTQYF.

The rearrangement links TRBV29-1 to TRBJ2-7; D ambiguous. V dropped 6 bases and J dropped 4 bases, with 10 bases sitting between them. This CDR3 is 11 amino acids long. The germline V gene encodes CDR1 SQVTM and CDR2 ANQGSEA. The CDR3 here is CSVQQEYEQYF. For the CDR3, the DNA is TGCAGCGTGCAGCAGGAGTACGAGCAGTACTTC.

This clonotype occurred many times. The chain combines TRBV5-1 with TRBJ1-1, with TRBD1 as a possible D gene (6 bases). The CDR3 is 15 amino acids. Trimming removed 5 bases at V and 4 bases at J, with 18 bases between. Germline lookup yields CDR1 SGHRS and CDR2 YFSETQ. CDR3 nucleotides: TGCGCCAGCAGATCGCCCCAGGGGCTAAGCACTGAAGCTTTCTTT. Its protein is CASRSPQGLSTEAFF.

The rearrangement joins TRBV20-1 to TRBJ1-4; TRBD1 matches 8 bases. CDR1 DFQATT and CDR2 SNEGSKA come from the germline V gene (reference sequence). The V and J ends lost 5 bases and 8 bases, in that order; junction bases with no gene match: 7. The CDR3 runs to 13 residues. The CDR3 nucleotides are TGCAGTGCTGGGACAGGAGGAGACGAAAAACTGTTTTTT. Protein: CSAGTGGDEKLFF.

This clonotype was counted ten times or more. The chain combines TRBV6-5 with TRBJ1-3, with 7 positions matching TRBD1. The length of the CDR3 is 15 residues. V lost 2 bases to trimming and J lost 7 bases; unmatched junction nucleotides: 8. Germline CDR1 reads MNHEY; CDR2 reads SVGAGI. DNA of the CDR3: TGTGCCAGCAGTTACCGGGGACAGCCGGGGAACACCATATATTTT. Its protein is CASSYRGQPGNTIYF.

This clonotype was counted only a few times. The chain combines TRBV11-2 with TRBJ2-3, with 10 bases identical to TRBD2. The CDR3 runs to 15 residues. V was pared by 5 bases and J by 5 bases, with 7 bases of the junction left unmatched. Germline V gene lookup returns CDR1 SGHAT and CDR2 FQNNGV. The CDR3 region is CASSPSGGARDTQYF. The CDR3 coding sequence is TGTGCCAGCAGCCCCAGCGGGGGGGCTCGAGATACGCAGTATTTT.

This clonotype has only a few counts. The chain combines TRBV5-1 with TRBJ2-2; unclear D gene. The CDR3 loop spans 14 amino acids. Trimming left V 0 bases short and J 6 bases short, with 9 bases between. Germline CDR1 is SGHRS and CDR2 is YFSETQ. DNA of the CDR3: TGCGCCAGCAGCTTGGAGGCAAAGTCCGGGGAGCTGTTTTTT. Translation: CASSLEAKSGELFF.

The gene calls are TRBV18 and TRBJ2-7; TRBD1 might be the D (5 bases). CDR1 is KGHSH, CDR2 LQKENI, per germline. Trimming left V 1 base short and J 3 bases short, with 7 bases between. The length of the CDR3 is 13 residues. CDR3 sequence reads: CASSPQDSYEQYV. As DNA, the CDR3 is TGTGCCAGCTCACCACAAGACAGCTACGAGCAGTACGTC.